This TCR beta chain was retrieved from a study of blood T cell repertoires in COVID-19 (dated by TCRdb to about 2020). Background on the whole study: Collaborator samples came from the United States, Italy and Spain and covered acute and convalescent phases of COVID-19. The material from the prospective study consisted of cDNA or gDNA derived from T cells, B-cell-depleted T cells, or PBMCs. Deeply sampled blood TCRbeta repertoires from subjects exposed to, actively infected with, or recovered from COVID-19 were included in the dataset. The repertoires were released in a freely available public database intended as a resource for research on the immune response to SARS-CoV-2. Samples were obtained from the ongoing ImmuneRACE study (first 160 participants) and from 1,000 to 1,500 subjects provided by 6 global collaborators. A de-identified subject ID, COVID-19 status, age in years and sex were almost always included in the sample metadata. Where available, HLA class I and class II types were obtained from metadata supplied by the sample provider rather than from assay-based typing. The full study reports these points: The amount of clinical and demographic metadata varied by source and participant and was provided uncurated.

TCRbeta CDR3 regions were amplified from genomic DNA by means of the immunoSEQ Assay, a bias-controlled multiplex PCR. The authors processed their data as follows. The number of nucleated cells in each sample was estimated from the amplification of reference gene primers within the assay. To quantify the absolute abundance of each unique TCRbeta CDR3 rearrangement, sequence reads were collapsed and filtered. Productive Simpson clonality was computed per sample as the square root of Simpson's diversity index over productive rearrangements. This is the immuneACCESS table as TCRdb keeps it, with only in-frame sequences that have V and J called. A part of the clones is gone; compared with another copy, unresolved V genes explain less than half, and the rest is unexplained. The V and J calls and the clone size are those of that table, but D and trimming were determined from the DNA. In this sample the table shows roughly 70,000 clones, approximately 90% of which occur a single time. The top ten clones comprise approximately 3% of the sample.

Whole blood was collected in K2EDTA tubes by collaborating institutions according to the institutions' own protocols. For TCRbeta analysis, collaborators shipped samples in one of three forms: frozen whole blood, isolated PBMCs, or DNA extracted from either of those sample types. As to this clone: Its recognized antigen is unknown. No base qualities exist here, and no much larger clone lies one base off it.

This TCR came from a man between 65 and 80 years old with active or convalescent COVID-19. What was sequenced was peripheral blood.

The CDR3 protein sequence reads: CASSPNGRNTIYF. The bases are TGTGCCAGCAGCCCTAATGGGCGAAACACCATATATTTT. Recombination linked TRBV3-1 (or the pseudogene TRBV3-2) to TRBJ1-3; the D gene cannot be resolved reliably. V sheds 4 bases and J sheds 5 bases, leaving 9 bases between their ends. The CDR3 runs 13 residues from the cysteine to the phenylalanine. Only CDR3 DNA remains: 39 bases, in frame from the first base. CDR1 LGHDT and CDR2 YNNKEL were looked up in the germline V gene (reference sequence).